These 28 T cell receptor beta chains originate from one sample sequenced in a study of blood T cell repertoires in COVID-19. Sequenced by immunoSEQ multiplex PCR; TCRdb stores in-frame clones only, minus some. The sample holds over 200,000 clones, approximately 86% seen once. What was sequenced was peripheral blood. These TCRs come from a man younger than 30 with active or convalescent COVID-19.

The J gene is TRBJ2-5, the V gene TRBV5-4, with D possibly matching TRBD1 (6 bases). V was trimmed by 2 bases and J by 5 bases, leaving 16 bases between them. CDR3 length equals 15 residues. CDR1 is SGHNT, CDR2 YYREEE, per germline (reference sequence). Here the CDR3 reads CASSFPGTLVETQYF. The DNA of the CDR3 is TGTGCCAGCAGCTTCCCGGGGACACTCGTGGAGACCCAGTACTTC.

The chain is built from TRBV4-3 and TRBJ2-1, with D possibly matching TRBD2 (6 bases). The V and J ends lost 0 bases and 6 bases respectively, with 12 bases between them. Germline CDR1 LGHNA, CDR2 YSLEER. This CDR3 region has 15 residues. This CDR3 reads CASSQDWAGSNEQFF. CDR3 in DNA: TGCGCCAGCAGCCAAGATTGGGCGGGGTCCAATGAGCAGTTCTTC.

This clone has a single count. V gene TRBV6-4 combines with J gene TRBJ1-2; 10 nucleotides line up with TRBD1. The CDR3 sequence is 16 residues long. Germline-derived CDR1 and CDR2 are MRHNA and SNTAGT. V gave up 6 bases and J gave up 6 bases; unmatched junction bases: 13. CDR3 region: CASRGHPGQGSDGYTF. The CDR3 DNA sequence: TGTGCCAGCAGAGGACATCCGGGACAGGGGTCCGATGGCTACACCTTC.

The rearrangement links TRBV19 to TRBJ1-5; 8 bases are shared with TRBD1. CDR1 is LNHDA and CDR2 is SQIVND in the germline V gene (reference sequence). V lost 1 base to trimming and J lost 9 bases; unmatched junction nucleotides: 14. This CDR3 comprises 17 residues. CDR3: CASSIAGPDRGRRPQHF. In nucleotides, the CDR3 is TGTGCCAGTAGTATAGCCGGGCCAGACAGGGGTCGTAGGCCCCAGCATTTT.

This clone turned up a few times. The chain is built from TRBV29-1 and TRBJ1-3, with D perhaps TRBD1 (6 bases). Trimming stripped 7 bases from V and 2 bases from J, with 12 bases between. The CDR3 is 13 amino acids. CDR1 is SQVTM and CDR2 is ANQGSEA in the germline V gene. The CDR3 protein is CSGTTGPGNTIYF. CDR3 coding DNA: TGCAGCGGTACGACAGGTCCTGGAAACACCATATATTTT.

This chain uses TRBV14 with TRBJ1-3; D perhaps matches TRBD1 (5 bases). The germline CDR1 and CDR2 sequences are SGHDN and FVKESK. The V gene lost 2 bases and the J gene lost 4 bases, with 15 bases spanning the gap. The CDR3 has 16 residues. This CDR3 reads CASSQRRGIRGNTIYF. As DNA, the CDR3 is TGTGCCAGCAGCCAAAGGAGGGGAATTAGAGGAAACACCATATATTTT.

This sequence joins TRBV4-2 and TRBJ2-1; 8 bases fit TRBD2. CDR1 and CDR2 from the germline V gene are LGHNA and YNFKEQ. The CDR3 runs 12 residues. The junction had 6 bases not matched to a gene; V was cut back by 2 bases and J by 15 bases. DNA of the CDR3: TGTGCCAGCAGCCAACCTACTAGCGGCCCGTTCTTC. It encodes CASSQPTSGPFF.

The chain carries TRBV5-4 and TRBJ1-4; 9 nucleotides match TRBD1. J lost 8 bases, V lost 0 bases, and 2 bases had no gene match. CDR3 size: 14 residues. CDR1 SGHNT and CDR2 YYREEE come from the germline V gene (reference sequence). CDR3 region: CASSLEDRGEKLFF. CDR3 DNA sequence: TGTGCCAGCAGCTTGGAGGACAGGGGAGAAAAACTGTTTTTT.

This clone was recorded only once. An end of the junction does not agree with germline; a read error may underlie this. This sequence joins TRBV7-2 and TRBJ2-1; 8 bases agree with TRBD2. This CDR3 spans 15 amino acids. Per germline, CDR1 SGHTA and CDR2 FQGNSA. The CDR3 region is CASTLLADAYNEQFF. The CDR3 DNA is TGTGCCAGCACCTTACTAGCGGACGCCTACAATGAGCAGTTCTTC.

This clone was seen a few times. V and J are TRBV5-1 and TRBJ1-1; 7 nucleotides match TRBD1. V shed 5 bases and J 2 bases; nucleotides not matched to a gene: 6. The CDR3 spans 14 residues. Germline CDR1 reads SGHRS; CDR2 reads YFSETQ. The CDR3 region is CASRAGTANTEAFF. CDR3 nucleotides: TGCGCCAGCAGAGCCGGGACAGCAAACACTGAAGCTTTCTTT.

V gene TRBV7-2 combines with J gene TRBJ2-2; tentative D call: TRBD2 (5 bases). This CDR3 has 14 amino acids. Germline V lookup: CDR1 SGHTA, CDR2 FQGNSA. Trimming took off 1 base at V and 6 bases at J, with 9 bases between the two ends. The CDR3 bases are TGTGCCAGCAGCTTAGTGGGTAGCGCCGGGGAGCTGTTTTTT. It codes for CASSLVGSAGELFF.

This clone was detected only a few times. The chain combines TRBV5-1 with TRBJ2-7, with 13 bases fitting TRBD2. The CDR3 totals 15 residues. CDR1 SGHRS and CDR2 YFSETQ come from the germline V gene. The junction had 6 bases not matched to a gene; V was cut back by 2 bases and J by 7 bases. CDR3 sequence: CASSFQGTSGTEQYF. The CDR3 DNA is TGCGCCAGCAGCTTCCAGGGGACTAGCGGGACAGAGCAGTACTTC.

The chain links TRBV11-3 to TRBJ2-2; the match to TRBD2 covers 9 bases. V dropped 3 bases and J dropped 1; count of bases not matched to a gene: 9. The length of the CDR3 is 18 residues. The germline V gene encodes CDR1 SGHNT and CDR2 YENEEA. The CDR3 DNA is TGTGCCAGCAGCTTGGGATTAGCGGGAGTAAAGAACACCGGGGAGCTGTTTTTT. Protein sequence: CASSLGLAGVKNTGELFF. The whole variable domain, remainder taken from reference TRBV11-3 and TRBJ2-2, is EAGVVQSPRYKIIEKKQPVAFWCNPISGHNTLYWYLQNLGQGPELLIRYENEEAVDDSQLPKDRFSAERLKGVDSTLKIQPAELGDSAVYLCASSLGLAGVKNTGELFFGEGSRLTVL.

J is TRBJ2-1 and V is TRBV27; the D gene is possibly TRBD1 (5 bases). Germline assignment: CDR1 MNHEY and CDR2 SMNVEV (reference sequence). V lost 4 bases to trimming and J lost 0 bases, with 10 bases between them. CDR3 length: 15 amino acids. As DNA, the CDR3 is TGTGCCAGCAGTTCACAGGATAGCTCCTACAATGAGCAGTTCTTC. As protein: CASSSQDSSYNEQFF.

The chain employs TRBV30 and TRBJ2-1, with D possibly TRBD2 on 6 matching bases. Trimming took off 3 bases at V and 8 bases at J, with 14 bases between the two ends. CDR1 and CDR2 (germline): GTSNPN, SVGIG (reference sequence). The CDR3 totals 13 residues. The DNA of the CDR3 is TGTGCCTGGAGGGCGGAGGGGCTCTATGAGCAGTTCTTC. It is translated as CAWRAEGLYEQFF.

This clone was counted only a few times. The chain links TRBV5-1 to TRBJ1-1; TRBD1 aligns across 7 bases. J gave up 3 bases and V 4 bases, and 9 bases lay outside the gene matches. Germline CDR1 and CDR2: SGHRS and YFSETQ. The CDR3 contains 15 residues. CDR3 DNA sequence: TGCGCCAGCAGCAGAGAGACAGGGTCGGACACTGAAGCTTTCTTT. Translating gives CASSRETGSDTEAFF.

This chain uses TRBV19 with TRBJ2-7, with 8 bases identical to TRBD1. This CDR3 spans 14 amino acids. Germline lookup yields CDR1 LNHDA and CDR2 SQIVND (reference sequence). V lost 6 bases, J lost 0 bases, and 4 bases stayed unmatched. The CDR3 spells CASRQGASSYEQYF. CDR3 bases: TGTGCCAGTAGGCAGGGGGCGAGCTCCTACGAGCAGTACTTC.

This chain uses TRBV14 with TRBJ2-1; a weak D match, TRBD2 (6 bases). The length of the CDR3 is 17 residues. Trimming left V 4 bases short and J 3 bases short, with 19 bases between. From germline, CDR1 is SGHDN and CDR2 FVKESK. In DNA form, the CDR3 reads TGTGCCAGCAGCCGCCCCGCGTCAGCGGGCCGCTACAATGAGCAGTTCTTC. Translating it yields CASSRPASAGRYNEQFF.

The chain joins TRBV9 to TRBJ2-7, with 15 nucleotides matching TRBD2. CDR3 length: 23 residues. V trimming: 1 base; J trimming: 0 bases; junction bases outside the gene matches: 20. CDR1 is SGDLS, CDR2 YYNGEE, per germline. The CDR3, as DNA: TGTGCCAGCAGCGTACAGAGCCCTCTCTCCGGGACTAGCGGGAGGTATAGCTCCTACGAGCAGTACTTC. Protein sequence: CASSVQSPLSGTSGRYSSYEQYF.

The rearrangement links TRBV5-4 to TRBJ2-5; 14 bases agree with TRBD2. The V gene's germline CDR1 is SGHNT and CDR2 YYREEE (reference sequence). The J segment lost 5 bases and the V segment lost 10 bases, leaving 7 bases of the junction unmatched. The CDR3 loop spans 14 amino acids. CDR3 DNA sequence: TGTGCCGAGGGACTAGCGGGAGTTCCTGAGACCCAGTACTTC. This encodes CAEGLAGVPETQYF.

The rearrangement uses TRBV7-6 and TRBJ1-5, with D tentatively TRBD1 (6 bases). Trimming took off 4 bases at V and 0 bases at J, with 13 bases between the two ends. CDR1 and CDR2 (germline): SGHVS, FNYEAQ. The CDR3 extends over 16 amino acids. CDR3 bases: TGTGCCAGCAGCTCGGGAGGGGGGGCTAGCAATCAGCCCCAGCATTTT. Amino acid sequence: CASSSGGGASNQPQHF.

The V gene is TRBV3-1 (or the pseudogene TRBV3-2), the J gene TRBJ2-1, with 14 positions matching TRBD2. V lost 4 bases and J lost 5; bases outside the gene matches: 13. The V gene's germline CDR1 is LGHDT and CDR2 YNNKEL (reference sequence). This CDR3 is built from 19 residues. The CDR3 spells CASSPRRLAGGPRDNEQFF. For the CDR3, the DNA is TGTGCCAGCAGCCCGAGACGACTAGCGGGAGGGCCTAGGGACAATGAGCAGTTCTTC.

The CDR3 nucleotides read TGCGCCAGCAGCGTATGGACACATCGAGAGACCCAGTACTTC. Protein product: CASSVWTHRETQYF. The chain joins TRBV5-1 to TRBJ2-5, with D possibly being TRBD1 (5 bases). CDR1 is SGHRS and CDR2 is YFSETQ in the germline V gene. The CDR3 consists of 14 residues. V lost 4 bases to trimming and J lost 4 bases, with 14 bases between them.

The rearrangement links TRBV6-6 to TRBJ2-5, with 11 bases lining up with TRBD2. CDR1 and CDR2 from the germline V gene are MNHNY and SVGAGI (reference sequence). V lost 6 bases to trimming and J lost 3 bases; unmatched junction nucleotides: 6. This CDR3 comprises 15 residues. CDR3 in DNA: TGTGCCAGCAGCCCCGGGACTAGCGGTAAAGAGACCCAGTACTTC. As protein: CASSPGTSGKETQYF.

The V gene is TRBV10-2, the J gene TRBJ2-1; D is ambiguous. Looked up from germline, CDR1 is WSHSY and CDR2 is SAAADI. The CDR3 totals 13 residues. Trimming pared 4 bases from V and 4 bases from J, leaving 8 bases between. CDR3 region: CASSGASYNEQFF. The CDR3 nucleotides read TGCGCCAGCAGTGGCGCGTCTTACAATGAGCAGTTCTTC.

This chain joins TRBV19 and TRBJ2-5; TRBD2 matches 13 bases. Trimming took 5 bases from V and 5 from J; bases not matched to a gene: 8. This CDR3 has 16 amino acids. Germline V gene lookup returns CDR1 LNHDA and CDR2 SQIVND (reference sequence). The CDR3 is CASSLGLAGSWETQYF. For the CDR3, the DNA is TGTGCCAGTAGTTTGGGACTAGCGGGATCTTGGGAGACCCAGTACTTC.

The J gene is TRBJ1-2, the V gene TRBV7-8; TRBD1 might be the D (5 bases). The CDR3 runs to 13 residues. V lost 5 bases to trimming and J lost 7 bases, with 14 bases between them. Germline CDR1 SGHVS, CDR2 FQNEAQ. The CDR3 reads CASSIDSNRGYTF. DNA for the CDR3: TGTGCCAGCAGCATCGACAGTAATCGTGGCTACACCTTC.

This sequence joins TRBV6-5 and TRBJ2-7, with D possibly being TRBD1 (5 bases). Deletions cut 0 bases from V and 3 bases from J, with 12 bases between. Germline CDR1 MNHEY, CDR2 SVGAGI. This CDR3 region has 15 residues. As DNA, the CDR3 is TGTGCCAGCAGTTACTCGGGGCAGGTGATCTACGAGCAGTACTTC. Encoded protein: CASSYSGQVIYEQYF.